This entry describes one TCR beta chain. Its target is unknown. V shed 0 bases and J shed 4 bases, with 15 bases lying between them. The CDR3 is 16 residues long. Germline loops: CDR1 WSHSY, CDR2 SAAADI. Every subset's genomic DNA went evenly onto several immunoSEQ plates. Sequenced by immunoSEQ multiplex PCR; TCRdb stores in-frame clones only, minus some. The data contain about 1 million clones, approximately 76% of them singletons. This sample was taken from a study of shared clonotypes between healthy human individuals. As for the study in general: Aged between 18 and 49, the donors were a couple of women and three men.

Study-level findings and limits: Incomplete sequencing of sorted subsets was indicated by rarefaction despite large depth.

The V and J genes are TRBV10-2 and TRBJ2-5; D call uncertain. The sequencing input was memory CD4+ T cells sorted from blood. Indicated subset: CD45RA-negative fraction. The receptor comes from a man younger than 35 in good health. CDR3 sequence (DNA): TGCGCCAGCAGTGAGTCGTTACTTAAAATTGGAGAGACCCAGTACTTC. This codes for CASSESLLKIGETQYF.